The sequence of this T cell receptor (beta chain) was determined in a study of CD8+ T cells in alopecia areata. Study outcomes and limitations: The study found higher clonality in lesional than normal scalp, especially in alopecia totalis/universalis. While patients received tofacitinib, many expanded lesional clones remained present in scalp and blood. Sharing of TCR sequences between patients (possibly for HLA-related reasons) was less clear than in mice.

This sample's treatment: oral pan-JAK inhibitor, 5-10 mg twice daily. Separation by sorting yielded CD4+ and CD8+ T cells from PBMCs. About this clone itself: No antigen is known for it.

The germline CDR1 and CDR2 sequences are MNHEY and SMNVEV (reference sequence). With 7 bases clipped from V and 6 bases from J, the junction kept 16 bases outside the gene matches. The CDR3 spans 16 residues. Following RNA extraction, reverse transcription yielded cDNA that acted as the sequencing template. Assay used: immunoSEQ multiplex PCR; TCRdb lists only in-frame clones, some missing. The sample shows 80,000 to 100,000 clones, roughly 45% of them seen only once. Sequencing used CD8+ T cells sorted from blood, obtained at week 24, from a patient treated with tofacitinib. This TCR came from a human donor with alopecia areata. The V call is TRBV27, the J call TRBJ2-7, with 9 bases fitting TRBD2. The CDR3 is CASTHITGLATSEQYF. CDR3 DNA: TGTGCCAGCACCCATATCACGGGACTAGCCACCTCCGAGCAGTACTTC.